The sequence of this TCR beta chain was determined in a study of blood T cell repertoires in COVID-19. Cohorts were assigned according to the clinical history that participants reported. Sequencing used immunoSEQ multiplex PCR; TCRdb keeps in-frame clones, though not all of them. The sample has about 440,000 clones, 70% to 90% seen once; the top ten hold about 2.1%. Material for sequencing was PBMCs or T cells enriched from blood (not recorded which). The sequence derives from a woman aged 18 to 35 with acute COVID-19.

The chain's CDR3 is CASSGGSSGNTIYF. The CDR3 region has the DNA TGCGCCAGCAGCGGGGGCAGCTCTGGAAACACCATATATTTT. This chain links TRBV5-1 with TRBJ1-3, with TRBD1 as a possible D gene (6 bases). This CDR3 is 14 amino acids long. Germline values: CDR1 SGHRS, CDR2 YFSETQ. Trimming cost V 4 bases and J 0 bases, with 8 bases left between them. Combining the CDR3 with reference TRBV5-1 and TRBJ1-3 gives the whole variable domain KAGVTQTPRYLIKTRGQQVTLSCSPISGHRSVSWYQQTPGQGLQFLFEYFSETQRNKGNFPGRFSGRQFSNSRSEMNVSTLELGDSALYLCASSGGSSGNTIYFGEGSWLTVV.